This T cell receptor (beta chain) emerged from a study of T cell responses to AZD1222 COVID-19 vaccine. Here immunoSEQ multiplex PCR was the method, and the copy in TCRdb shows in-frame clones only, minus some. The sample lists 150,000 or so clones, about nine tenths seen once, with around 5.1% in the top ten. The CDR3 has 14 amino acids. Germline V lookup: CDR1 SGHDN, CDR2 FVKESK. After removal of 4 bases from V and 2 bases from J, the junction contained 4 bases not matched to a gene. The receptor was isolated from an adult in good health. V is TRBV14 and J is TRBJ1-2; 7 bases are shared with TRBD1. The specimen was peripheral blood, collected on day 0 of AZD1222 vaccination. The CDR3 nucleotides read TGTGCCAGCAGCCGGGACAGATTAAACTATGGCTACACCTTC. Translated, it gives CASSRDRLNYGYTF.